This record covers a single T cell receptor beta chain. Source study methods: From reference gene primer amplification, estimates of nucleated cell counts were derived. The assay was immunoSEQ multiplex PCR, and TCRdb's table has in-frame clones only and misses some. V, J and clone size reflect that table, while D and trimming were determined from the DNA. The table records about 250,000 clones, roughly 86% of them present only once. With 3 bases removed from V and 0 bases from J, the gap between germline ends came to 8 bases. In germline, CDR1 is KGHSH, CDR2 LQKENI. CDR3 length: 15 amino acids. This record comes from a study of blood T cell repertoires in COVID-19. Overall study: The United States, Italy and Spain were the sources of the acute and convalescent COVID-19 samples. From T cells, B-cell-depleted T cells, or PBMCs came the material, which was cDNA or gDNA.

The receptor's source is a woman in her sixties who had recovered from COVID-19. The chain combines TRBV18 with TRBJ2-2; TRBD1 is a possible D gene (5 bases). Sequenced input: peripheral blood. In DNA form, the CDR3 reads TGTGCCAGCTCACCGACAGCAACGAACACCGGGGAGCTGTTTTTT. It encodes CASSPTATNTGELFF.